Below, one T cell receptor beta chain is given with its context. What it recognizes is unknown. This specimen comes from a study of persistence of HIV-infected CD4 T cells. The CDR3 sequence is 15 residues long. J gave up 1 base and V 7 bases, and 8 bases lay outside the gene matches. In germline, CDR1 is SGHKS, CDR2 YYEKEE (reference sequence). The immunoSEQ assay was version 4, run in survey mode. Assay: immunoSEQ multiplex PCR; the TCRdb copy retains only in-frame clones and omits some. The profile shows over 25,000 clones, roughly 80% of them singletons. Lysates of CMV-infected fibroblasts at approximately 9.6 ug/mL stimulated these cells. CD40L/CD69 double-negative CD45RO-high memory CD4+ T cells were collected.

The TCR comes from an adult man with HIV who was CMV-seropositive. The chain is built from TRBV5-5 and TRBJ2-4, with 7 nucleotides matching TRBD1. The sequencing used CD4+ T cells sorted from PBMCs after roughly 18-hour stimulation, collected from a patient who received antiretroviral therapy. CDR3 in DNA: TGTGCCAGCTTCTCGCCCAGGGGGGCCAAAAACATTCAGTACTTC. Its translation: CASFSPRGAKNIQYF.